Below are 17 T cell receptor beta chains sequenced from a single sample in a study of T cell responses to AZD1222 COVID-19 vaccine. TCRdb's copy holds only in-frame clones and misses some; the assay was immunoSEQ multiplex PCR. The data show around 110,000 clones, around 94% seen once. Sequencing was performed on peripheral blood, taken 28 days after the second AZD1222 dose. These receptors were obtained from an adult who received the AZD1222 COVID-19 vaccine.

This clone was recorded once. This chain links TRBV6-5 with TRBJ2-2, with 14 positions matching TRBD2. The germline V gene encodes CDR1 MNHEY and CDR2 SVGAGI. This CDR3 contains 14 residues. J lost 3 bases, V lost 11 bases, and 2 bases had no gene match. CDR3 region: CASGLAGDTGELFF. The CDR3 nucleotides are TGTGCCTCGGGACTAGCGGGAGACACCGGGGAGCTGTTTTTT.

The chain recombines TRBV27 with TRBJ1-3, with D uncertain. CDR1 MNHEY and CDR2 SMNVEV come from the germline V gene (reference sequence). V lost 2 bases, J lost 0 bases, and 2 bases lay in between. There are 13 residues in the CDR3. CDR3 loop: CASSLSSGNTIYF. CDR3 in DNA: TGTGCCAGCAGTTTAAGCTCTGGAAACACCATATATTTT.

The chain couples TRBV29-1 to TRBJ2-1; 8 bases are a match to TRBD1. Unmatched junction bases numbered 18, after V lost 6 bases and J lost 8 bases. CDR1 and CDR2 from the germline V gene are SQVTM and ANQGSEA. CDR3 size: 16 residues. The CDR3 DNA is TGCAGCGTCTCCCCCTTTCCCGGACAGGGATTCTATGAGCAGTTCTTC. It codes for CSVSPFPGQGFYEQFF.

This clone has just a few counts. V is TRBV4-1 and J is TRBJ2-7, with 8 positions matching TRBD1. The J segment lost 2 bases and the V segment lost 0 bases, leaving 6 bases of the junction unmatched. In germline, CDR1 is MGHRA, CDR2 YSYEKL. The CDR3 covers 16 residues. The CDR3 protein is CASSQDWNRGTYEQYF. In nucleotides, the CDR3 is TGCGCCAGCAGCCAAGATTGGAACAGGGGGACCTACGAGCAGTACTTC.

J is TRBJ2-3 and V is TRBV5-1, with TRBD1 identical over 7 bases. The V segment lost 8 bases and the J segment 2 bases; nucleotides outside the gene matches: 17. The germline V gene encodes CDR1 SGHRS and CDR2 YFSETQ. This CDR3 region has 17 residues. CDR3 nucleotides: TGCGCCAGTCTGACAGGGCCCACCAGCGGAGACACAGATACGCAGTATTTT. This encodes CASLTGPTSGDTDTQYF.

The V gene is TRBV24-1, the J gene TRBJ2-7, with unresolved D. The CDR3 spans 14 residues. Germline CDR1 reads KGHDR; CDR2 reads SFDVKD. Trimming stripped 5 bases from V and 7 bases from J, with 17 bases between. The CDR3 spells CATSGRQRDREQYF. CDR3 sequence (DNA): TGTGCCACCAGTGGTCGCCAGAGAGATCGGGAGCAGTACTTC.

The DNA of the CDR3 is TGCAGCGTCCTTGAGCGGCCCTCCTACGAGCAGTACTTC. It specifies CSVLERPSYEQYF. J is TRBJ2-7 and V is TRBV29-1, with D possibly TRBD2 on 5 matching bases. This CDR3 contains 13 residues. Germline V gene data show CDR1 as SQVTM and CDR2 as ANQGSEA. Trimming cost V 6 bases and J 0 bases, with 12 bases left between them.

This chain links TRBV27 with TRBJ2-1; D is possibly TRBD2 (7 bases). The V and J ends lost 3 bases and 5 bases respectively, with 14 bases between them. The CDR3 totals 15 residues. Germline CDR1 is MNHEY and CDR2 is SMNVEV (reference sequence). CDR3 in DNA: TGTGCCAGCAGTTTGTGGGGGCGGGAGCACAATGAGCAGTTCTTC. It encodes CASSLWGREHNEQFF.

CDR3 DNA: TGTGCCAGCTCCTTGGACAGGGGGAAACTGTTTTTT. The encoded protein is CASSLDRGKLFF. The gene calls are TRBV27 and TRBJ1-4; TRBD1 agrees at 10 bases. Germline lookup yields CDR1 MNHEY and CDR2 SMNVEV (reference sequence). The CDR3 consists of 12 residues. V was pared by 8 bases and J by 11 bases, with 5 bases of the junction left unmatched.

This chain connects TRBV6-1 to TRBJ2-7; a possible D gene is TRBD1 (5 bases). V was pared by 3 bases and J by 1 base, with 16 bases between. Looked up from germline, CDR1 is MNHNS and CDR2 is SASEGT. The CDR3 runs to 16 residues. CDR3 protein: CASSEYSSGKSYEQYF. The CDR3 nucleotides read TGTGCCAGCAGTGAGTACTCGTCAGGGAAATCCTACGAGCAGTACTTC.

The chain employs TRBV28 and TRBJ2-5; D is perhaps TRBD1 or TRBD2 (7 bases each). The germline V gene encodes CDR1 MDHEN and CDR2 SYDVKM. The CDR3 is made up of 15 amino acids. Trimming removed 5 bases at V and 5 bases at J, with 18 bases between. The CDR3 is CASSQRAGGAETQYF. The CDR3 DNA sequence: TGTGCCAGCAGTCAAAGGGCAGGGGGGGCGGAGACCCAGTACTTC.

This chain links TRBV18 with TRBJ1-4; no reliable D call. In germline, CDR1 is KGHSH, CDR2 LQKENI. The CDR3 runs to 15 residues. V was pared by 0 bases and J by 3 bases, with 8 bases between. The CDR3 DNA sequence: TGTGCCAGCTCACCACCTCTGGGTTCTAATGAAAAACTGTTTTTT. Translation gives CASSPPLGSNEKLFF.

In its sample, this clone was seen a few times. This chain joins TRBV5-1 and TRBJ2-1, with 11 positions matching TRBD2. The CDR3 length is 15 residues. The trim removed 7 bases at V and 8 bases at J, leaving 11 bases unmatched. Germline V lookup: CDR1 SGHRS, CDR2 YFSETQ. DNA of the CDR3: TGCGCCAGCTTTGATGTAGCGGGAGGGCTCGATGAGCAGTTCTTC. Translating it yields CASFDVAGGLDEQFF. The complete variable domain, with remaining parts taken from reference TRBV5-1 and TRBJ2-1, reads KAGVTQTPRYLIKTRGQQVTLSCSPISGHRSVSWYQQTPGQGLQFLFEYFSETQRNKGNFPGRFSGRQFSNSRSEMNVSTLELGDSALYLCASFDVAGGLDEQFFGPGTRLTVL.

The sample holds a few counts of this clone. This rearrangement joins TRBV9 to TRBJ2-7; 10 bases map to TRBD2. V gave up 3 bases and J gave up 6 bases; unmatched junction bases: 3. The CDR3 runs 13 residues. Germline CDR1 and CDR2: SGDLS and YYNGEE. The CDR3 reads CASSAGLALEQYF. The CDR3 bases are TGTGCCAGCAGCGCGGGACTAGCGCTCGAGCAGTACTTC.

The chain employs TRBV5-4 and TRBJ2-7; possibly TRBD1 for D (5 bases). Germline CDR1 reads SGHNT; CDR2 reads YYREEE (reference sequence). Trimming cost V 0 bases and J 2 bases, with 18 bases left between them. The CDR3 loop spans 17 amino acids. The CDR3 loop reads CASSLARGPSLAYEQYF. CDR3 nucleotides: TGTGCCAGCAGCTTGGCAAGGGGCCCCTCCTTAGCCTACGAGCAGTACTTC.

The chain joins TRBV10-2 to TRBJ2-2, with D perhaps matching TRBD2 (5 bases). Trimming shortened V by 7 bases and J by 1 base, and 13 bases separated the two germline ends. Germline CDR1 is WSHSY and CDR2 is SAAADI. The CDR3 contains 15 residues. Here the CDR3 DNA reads TGCGCCAGCACCGAGCGGACTCAGAACACCGGGGAGCTGTTTTTT. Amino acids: CASTERTQNTGELFF.

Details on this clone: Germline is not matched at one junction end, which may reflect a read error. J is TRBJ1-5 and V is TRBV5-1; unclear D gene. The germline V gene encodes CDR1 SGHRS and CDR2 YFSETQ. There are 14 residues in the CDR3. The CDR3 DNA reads TGCGCCAGTAGCTTGGAAGGAAACAATCAGCCCCAGCATTTT. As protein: CASSLEGNNQPQHF.